This TCR beta chain was recovered during a study of T cells in Graves' hyperthyroidism and ophthalmopathy. This clonotype was detected ten times or more. TCR beta CDR3 region amplification was performed from RNA transcripts. First-round RT-PCR of the TCR CDR3 relied on the HTBI primer set. TCRdb passed the multiplex PCR reads through MiXCR, listing each CDR3 protein once. The sample consists of around 500,000 distinct CDR3 sequences, approximately 15% of them appearing once. V gave up 2 bases and J gave up 0 bases, with 9 bases separating them. This CDR3 has 15 residues. In germline, CDR1 is SGHRS, CDR2 YFSETQ. Graves' hyperthyroidism showing no ophthalmopathy progression within 18 months was considered stable.

This sequence joins TRBV5-1 and TRBJ1-3; no reliable D call. Sequencing was carried out using blood. The TCR originated in a woman aged 18-35 years with Graves' hyperthyroidism. The CDR3 here is CASSFFGDSGNTIYF. The CDR3 region has the DNA TGCGCCAGCAGCTTCTTTGGGGACTCTGGAAACACCATATATTTT.